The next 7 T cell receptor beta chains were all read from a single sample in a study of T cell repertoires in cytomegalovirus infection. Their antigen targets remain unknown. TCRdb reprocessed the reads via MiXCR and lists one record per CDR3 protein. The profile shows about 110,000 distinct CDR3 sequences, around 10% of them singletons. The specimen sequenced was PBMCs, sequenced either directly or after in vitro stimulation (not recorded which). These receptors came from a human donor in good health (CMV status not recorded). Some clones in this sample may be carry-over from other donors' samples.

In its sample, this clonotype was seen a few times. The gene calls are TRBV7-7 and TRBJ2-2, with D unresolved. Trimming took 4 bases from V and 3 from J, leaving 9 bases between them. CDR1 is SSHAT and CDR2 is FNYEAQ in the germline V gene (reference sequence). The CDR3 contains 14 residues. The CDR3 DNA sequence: TGTGCCAGCAGCTCCGGGCCAGACACCGGGGAGCTGTTTTTT. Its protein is CASSSGPDTGELFF.

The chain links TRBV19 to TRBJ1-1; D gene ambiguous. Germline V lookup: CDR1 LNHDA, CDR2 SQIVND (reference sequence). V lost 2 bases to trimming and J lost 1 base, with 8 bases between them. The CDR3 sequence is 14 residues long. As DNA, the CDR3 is TGTGCCAGTAGTATATGGCGTTCGAACACTGAAGCTTTCTTT. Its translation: CASSIWRSNTEAFF.

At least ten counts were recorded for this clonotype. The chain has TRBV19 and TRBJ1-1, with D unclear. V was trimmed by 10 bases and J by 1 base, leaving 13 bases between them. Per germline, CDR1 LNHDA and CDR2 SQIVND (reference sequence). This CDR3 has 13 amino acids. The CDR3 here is CATNPRPNTEAFF. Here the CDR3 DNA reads TGTGCCACCAATCCTCGGCCGAACACTGAAGCTTTCTTT. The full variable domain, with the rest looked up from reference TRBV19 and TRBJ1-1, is DGGITQSPKYLFRKEGQNVTLSCEQNLNHDAMYWYRQDPGQGLRLIYYSQIVNDFQKGDIAEGYSVSREKKESFPLTVTSAQKNPTAFYLCATNPRPNTEAFFGQGTRLTVV.

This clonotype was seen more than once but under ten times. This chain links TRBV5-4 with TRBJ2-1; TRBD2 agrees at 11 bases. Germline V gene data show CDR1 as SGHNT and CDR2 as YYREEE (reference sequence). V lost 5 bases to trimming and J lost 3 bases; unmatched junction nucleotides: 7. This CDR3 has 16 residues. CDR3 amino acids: CASSKTSGASYNEQFF. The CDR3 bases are TGTGCCAGCAGTAAGACTAGCGGGGCTAGCTACAATGAGCAGTTCTTC.

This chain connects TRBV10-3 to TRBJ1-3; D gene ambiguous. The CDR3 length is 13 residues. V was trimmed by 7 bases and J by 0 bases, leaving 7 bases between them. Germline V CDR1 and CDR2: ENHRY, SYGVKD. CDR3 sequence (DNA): TGTGCCATCACACGGGACTCTGGAAACACCATATATTTT. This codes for CAITRDSGNTIYF.

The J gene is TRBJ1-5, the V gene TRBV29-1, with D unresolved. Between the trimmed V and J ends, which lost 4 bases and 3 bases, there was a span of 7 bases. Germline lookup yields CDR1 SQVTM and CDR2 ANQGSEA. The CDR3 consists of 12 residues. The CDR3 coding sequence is TGCAGCGTTGGGCAGAACAATCAGCCCCAGCATTTT. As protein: CSVGQNNQPQHF.

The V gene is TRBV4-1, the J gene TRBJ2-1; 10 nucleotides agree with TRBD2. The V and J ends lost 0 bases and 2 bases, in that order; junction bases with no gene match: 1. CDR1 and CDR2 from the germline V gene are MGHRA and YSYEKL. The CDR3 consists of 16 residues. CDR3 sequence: CASSQDTSGTYNEQFF. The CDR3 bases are TGCGCCAGCAGCCAAGATACTAGCGGGACCTACAATGAGCAGTTCTTC.